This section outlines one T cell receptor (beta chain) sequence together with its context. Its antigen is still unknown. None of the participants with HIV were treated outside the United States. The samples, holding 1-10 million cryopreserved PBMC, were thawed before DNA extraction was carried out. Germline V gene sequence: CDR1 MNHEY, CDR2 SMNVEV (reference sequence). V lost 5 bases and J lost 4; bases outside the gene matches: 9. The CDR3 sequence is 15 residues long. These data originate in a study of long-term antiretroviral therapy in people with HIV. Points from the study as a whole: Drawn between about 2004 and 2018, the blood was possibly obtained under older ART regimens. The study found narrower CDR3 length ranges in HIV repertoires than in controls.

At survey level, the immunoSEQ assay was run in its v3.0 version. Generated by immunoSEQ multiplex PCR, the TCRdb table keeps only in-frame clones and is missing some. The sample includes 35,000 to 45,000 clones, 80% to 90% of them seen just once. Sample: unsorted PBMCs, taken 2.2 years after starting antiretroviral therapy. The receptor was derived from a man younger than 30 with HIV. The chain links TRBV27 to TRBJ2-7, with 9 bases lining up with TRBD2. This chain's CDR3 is CASSPHSGSGYEQYF. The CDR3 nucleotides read TGTGCCAGCAGTCCACATAGCGGGAGTGGGTACGAGCAGTACTTC.